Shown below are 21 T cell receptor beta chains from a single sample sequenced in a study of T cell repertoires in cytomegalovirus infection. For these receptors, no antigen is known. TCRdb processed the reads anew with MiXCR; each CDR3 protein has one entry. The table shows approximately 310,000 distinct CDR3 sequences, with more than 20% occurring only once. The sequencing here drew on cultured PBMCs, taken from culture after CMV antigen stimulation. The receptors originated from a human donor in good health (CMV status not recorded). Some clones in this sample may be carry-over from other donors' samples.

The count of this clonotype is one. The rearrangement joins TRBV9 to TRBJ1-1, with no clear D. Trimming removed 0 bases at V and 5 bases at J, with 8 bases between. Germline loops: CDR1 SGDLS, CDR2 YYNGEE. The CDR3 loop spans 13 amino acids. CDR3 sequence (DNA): TGTGCCAGCAGCGTAGTGGTGGAGACTGAAGCTTTCTTT. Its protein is CASSVVVETEAFF.

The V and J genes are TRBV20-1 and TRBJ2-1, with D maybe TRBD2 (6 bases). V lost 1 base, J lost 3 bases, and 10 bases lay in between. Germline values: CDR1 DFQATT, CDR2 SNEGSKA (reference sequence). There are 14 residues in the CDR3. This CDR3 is CSARGGAGYNEQFF. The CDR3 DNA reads TGCAGTGCTAGAGGCGGGGCCGGCTACAATGAGCAGTTCTTC.

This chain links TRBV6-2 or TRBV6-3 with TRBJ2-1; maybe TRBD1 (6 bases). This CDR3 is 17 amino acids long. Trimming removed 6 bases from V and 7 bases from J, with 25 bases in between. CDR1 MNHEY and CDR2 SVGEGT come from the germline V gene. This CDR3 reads CASRPTGFGPRSNEQFF. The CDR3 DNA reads TGTGCCAGCAGACCAACAGGGTTCGGCCCCCGGTCGAATGAGCAGTTCTTC.

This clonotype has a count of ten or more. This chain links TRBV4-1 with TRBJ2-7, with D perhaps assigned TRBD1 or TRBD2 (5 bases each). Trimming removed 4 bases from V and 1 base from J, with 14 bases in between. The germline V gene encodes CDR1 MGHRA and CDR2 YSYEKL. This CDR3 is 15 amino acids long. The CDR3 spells CASSPRDELSYEQYF. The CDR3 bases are TGCGCCAGCAGCCCCCGGGACGAGTTATCCTACGAGCAGTACTTC.

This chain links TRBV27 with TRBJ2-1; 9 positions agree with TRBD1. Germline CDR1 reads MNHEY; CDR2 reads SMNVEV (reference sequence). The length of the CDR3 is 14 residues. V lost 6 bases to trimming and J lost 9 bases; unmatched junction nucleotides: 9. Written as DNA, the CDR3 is TGTGCCAGCAGAAACATATGGGGACAGGGTGAGCAGTTCTTC. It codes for CASRNIWGQGEQFF.

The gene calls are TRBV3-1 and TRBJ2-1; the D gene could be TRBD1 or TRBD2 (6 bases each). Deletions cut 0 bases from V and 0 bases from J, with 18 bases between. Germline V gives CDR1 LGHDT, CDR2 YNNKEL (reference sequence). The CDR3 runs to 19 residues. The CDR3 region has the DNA TGTGCCAGCAGCCAAGAGCGCGGGATTCACAGGGACTCCTACAATGAGCAGTTCTTC. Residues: CASSQERGIHRDSYNEQFF.

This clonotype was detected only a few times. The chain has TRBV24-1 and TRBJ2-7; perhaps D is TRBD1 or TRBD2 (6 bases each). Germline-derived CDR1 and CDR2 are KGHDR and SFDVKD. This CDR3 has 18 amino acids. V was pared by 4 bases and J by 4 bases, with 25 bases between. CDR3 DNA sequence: TGTGCCACCAGTGACTTGGCCCTCACAGGGACTCGGGGTTACGAGCAGTACGTC. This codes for CATSDLALTGTRGYEQYV.

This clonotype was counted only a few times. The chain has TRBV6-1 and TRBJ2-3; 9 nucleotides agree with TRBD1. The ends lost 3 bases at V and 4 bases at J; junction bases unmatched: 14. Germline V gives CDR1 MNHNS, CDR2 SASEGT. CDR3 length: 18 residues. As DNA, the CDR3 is TGTGCCAGCAGTGATGTTTCACCACAGGGGGCGGTGGCAGATACGCAGTATTTT. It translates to CASSDVSPQGAVADTQYF.

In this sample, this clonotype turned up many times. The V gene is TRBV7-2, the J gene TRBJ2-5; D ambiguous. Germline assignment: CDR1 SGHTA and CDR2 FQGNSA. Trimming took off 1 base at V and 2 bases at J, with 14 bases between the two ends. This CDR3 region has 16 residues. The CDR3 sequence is CASSLGRSRPQETQYF. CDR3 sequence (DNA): TGTGCCAGCAGCTTAGGGCGGTCCAGGCCACAAGAGACCCAGTACTTC.

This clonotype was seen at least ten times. The chain's CDR3 is CASSYELLAGGGNTQYF. DNA of the CDR3: TGTGCCAGCAGTTACGAGCTACTAGCGGGAGGGGGGAATACGCAGTATTTT. The chain links TRBV6-2 or TRBV6-3 to TRBJ2-3; 13 bases are shared with TRBD2. The CDR3 has 17 amino acids. Per the germline V gene, CDR1 is MNHEY and CDR2 is SVGEGT. The V segment lost 2 bases and the J segment 7 bases; nucleotides outside the gene matches: 9.

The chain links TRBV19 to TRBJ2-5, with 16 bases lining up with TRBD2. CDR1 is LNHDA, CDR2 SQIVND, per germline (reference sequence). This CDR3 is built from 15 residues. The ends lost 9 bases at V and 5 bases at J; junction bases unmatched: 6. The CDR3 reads CASAGLAGGHETQYF. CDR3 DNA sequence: TGTGCCAGCGCGGGACTAGCGGGAGGGCACGAGACCCAGTACTTC.

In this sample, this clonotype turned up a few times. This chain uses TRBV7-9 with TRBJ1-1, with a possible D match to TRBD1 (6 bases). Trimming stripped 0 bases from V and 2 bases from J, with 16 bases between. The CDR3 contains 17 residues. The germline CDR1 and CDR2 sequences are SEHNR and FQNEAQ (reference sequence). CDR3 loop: CASSLAPDRPNNTEAFF. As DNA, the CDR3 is TGTGCCAGCAGCTTAGCACCGGACAGACCCAATAACACTGAAGCTTTCTTT.

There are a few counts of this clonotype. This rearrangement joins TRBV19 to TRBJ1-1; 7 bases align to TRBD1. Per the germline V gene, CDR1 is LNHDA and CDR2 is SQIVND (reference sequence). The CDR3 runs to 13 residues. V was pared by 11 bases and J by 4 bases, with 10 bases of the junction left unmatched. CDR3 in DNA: TGTGCCCCCTCGACAGGGTTTTTCACTGAAGCTTTCTTT. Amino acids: CAPSTGFFTEAFF. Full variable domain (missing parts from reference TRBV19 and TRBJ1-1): DGGITQSPKYLFRKEGQNVTLSCEQNLNHDAMYWYRQDPGQGLRLIYYSQIVNDFQKGDIAEGYSVSREKKESFPLTVTSAQKNPTAFYLCAPSTGFFTEAFFGQGTRLTVV.

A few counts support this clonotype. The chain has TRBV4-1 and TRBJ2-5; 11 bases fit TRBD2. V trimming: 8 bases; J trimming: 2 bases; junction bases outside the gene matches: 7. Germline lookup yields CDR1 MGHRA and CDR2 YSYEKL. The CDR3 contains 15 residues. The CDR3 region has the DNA TGCGCCAGCCGAGGACTAGCGGGCTCACAAGAGACCCAGTACTTC. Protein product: CASRGLAGSQETQYF.

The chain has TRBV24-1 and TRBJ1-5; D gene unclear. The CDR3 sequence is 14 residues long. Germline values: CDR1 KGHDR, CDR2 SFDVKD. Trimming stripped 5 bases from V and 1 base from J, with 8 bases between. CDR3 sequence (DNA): TGTGCCACCAGTGCCCCGGGGAGCAATCAGCCCCAGCATTTT. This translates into CATSAPGSNQPQHF.

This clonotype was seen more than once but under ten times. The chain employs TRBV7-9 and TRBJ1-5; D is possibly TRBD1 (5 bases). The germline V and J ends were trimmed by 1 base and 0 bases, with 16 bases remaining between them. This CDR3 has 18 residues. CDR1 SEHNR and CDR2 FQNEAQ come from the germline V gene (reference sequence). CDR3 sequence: CASSLGGGMQNSNQPQHF. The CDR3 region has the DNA TGTGCCAGCAGCTTAGGCGGGGGGATGCAGAATAGCAATCAGCCCCAGCATTTT.

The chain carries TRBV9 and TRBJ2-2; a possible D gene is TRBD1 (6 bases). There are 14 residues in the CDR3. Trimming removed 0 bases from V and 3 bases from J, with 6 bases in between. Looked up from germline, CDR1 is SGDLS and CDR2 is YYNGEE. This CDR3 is CASSVEGDTGELFF. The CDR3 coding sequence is TGTGCCAGCAGCGTAGAGGGGGACACCGGGGAGCTGTTTTTT.

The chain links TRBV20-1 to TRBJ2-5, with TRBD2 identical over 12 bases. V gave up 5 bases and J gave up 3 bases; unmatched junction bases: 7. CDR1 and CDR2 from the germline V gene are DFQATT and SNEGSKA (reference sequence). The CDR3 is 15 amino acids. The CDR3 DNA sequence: TGCAGTGCTCCCAATCTAGCGGGAGGGGAAGAGACCCAGTACTTC. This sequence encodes CSAPNLAGGEETQYF.

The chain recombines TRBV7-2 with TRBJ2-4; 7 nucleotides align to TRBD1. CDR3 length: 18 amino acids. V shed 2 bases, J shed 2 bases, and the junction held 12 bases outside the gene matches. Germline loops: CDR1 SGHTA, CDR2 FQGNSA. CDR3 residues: CASSLIGGVRFSKNIQYF. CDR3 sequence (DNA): TGTGCCAGCAGCTTAATAGGGGGCGTGAGGTTTTCCAAAAACATTCAGTACTTC.

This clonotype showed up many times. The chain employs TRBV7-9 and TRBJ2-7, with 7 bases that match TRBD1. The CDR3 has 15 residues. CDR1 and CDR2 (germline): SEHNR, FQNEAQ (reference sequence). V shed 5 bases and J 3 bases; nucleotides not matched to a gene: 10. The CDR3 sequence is CASSPPDRADYEQYV. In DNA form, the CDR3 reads TGTGCCAGCAGCCCCCCCGACAGGGCCGACTACGAGCAGTACGTC.

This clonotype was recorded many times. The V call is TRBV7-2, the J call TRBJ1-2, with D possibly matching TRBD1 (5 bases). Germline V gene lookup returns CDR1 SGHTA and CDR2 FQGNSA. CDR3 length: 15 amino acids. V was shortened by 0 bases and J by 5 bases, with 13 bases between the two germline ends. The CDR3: CASSLAPDRTYGYTF. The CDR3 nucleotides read TGTGCCAGCAGCTTAGCTCCAGACAGAACTTATGGCTACACCTTC. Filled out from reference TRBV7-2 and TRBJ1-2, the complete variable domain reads GAGVSQSPSNKVTEKGKDVELRCDPISGHTALYWYRQSLGQGLEFLIYFQGNSAPDKSGLPSDRFSAERTGGSVSTLTIQRTQQEDSAVYLCASSLAPDRTYGYTFGSGTRLTVV.